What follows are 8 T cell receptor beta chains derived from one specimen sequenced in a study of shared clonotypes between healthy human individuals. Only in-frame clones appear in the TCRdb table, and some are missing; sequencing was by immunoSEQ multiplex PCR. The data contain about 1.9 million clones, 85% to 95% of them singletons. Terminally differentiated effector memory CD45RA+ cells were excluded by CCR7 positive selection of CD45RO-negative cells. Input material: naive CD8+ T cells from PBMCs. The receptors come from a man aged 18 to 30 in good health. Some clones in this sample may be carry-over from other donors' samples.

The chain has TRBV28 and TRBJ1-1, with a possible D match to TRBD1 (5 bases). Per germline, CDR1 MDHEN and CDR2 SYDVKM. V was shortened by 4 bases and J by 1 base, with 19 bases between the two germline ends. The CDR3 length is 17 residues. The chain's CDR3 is CASSYFRAPGGNTEAFF. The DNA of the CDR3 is TGTGCCAGCAGTTACTTCCGGGCCCCGGGGGGGAACACTGAAGCTTTCTTT.

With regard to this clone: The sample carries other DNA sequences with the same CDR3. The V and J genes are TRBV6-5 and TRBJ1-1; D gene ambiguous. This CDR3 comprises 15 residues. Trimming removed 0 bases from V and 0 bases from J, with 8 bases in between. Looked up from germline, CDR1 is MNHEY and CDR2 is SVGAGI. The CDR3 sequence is CASSYSSTVNTEAFF. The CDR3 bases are TGTGCCAGCAGTTACTCGAGTACGGTGAACACTGAAGCTTTCTTT.

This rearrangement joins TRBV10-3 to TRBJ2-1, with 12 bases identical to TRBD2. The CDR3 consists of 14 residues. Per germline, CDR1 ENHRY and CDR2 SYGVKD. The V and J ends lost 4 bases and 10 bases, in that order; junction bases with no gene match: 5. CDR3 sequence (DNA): TGTGCCATCAGTGGGACTAGCGGGACCTGGGAGCAGTTCTTC. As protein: CAISGTSGTWEQFF.

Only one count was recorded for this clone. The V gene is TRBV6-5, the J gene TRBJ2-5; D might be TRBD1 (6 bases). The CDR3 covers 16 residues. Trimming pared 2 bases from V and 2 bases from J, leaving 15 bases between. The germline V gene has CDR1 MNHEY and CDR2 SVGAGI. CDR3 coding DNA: TGTGCCAGCAGTTACCGGGACACCTTCGCTCAAGAGACCCAGTACTTC. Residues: CASSYRDTFAQETQYF.

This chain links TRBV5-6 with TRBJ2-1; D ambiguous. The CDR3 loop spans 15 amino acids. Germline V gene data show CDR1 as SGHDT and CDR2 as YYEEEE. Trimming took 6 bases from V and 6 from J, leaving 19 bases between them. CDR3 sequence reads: CASMVLSPRSNEQFF. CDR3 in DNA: TGTGCCAGCATGGTTTTATCGCCGAGAAGCAATGAGCAGTTCTTC.

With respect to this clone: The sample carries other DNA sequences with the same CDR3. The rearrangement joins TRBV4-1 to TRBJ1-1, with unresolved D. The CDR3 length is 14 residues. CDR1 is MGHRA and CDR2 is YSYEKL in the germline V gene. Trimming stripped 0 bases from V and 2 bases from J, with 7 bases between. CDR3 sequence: CASSQDTENTEAFF. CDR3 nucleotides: TGCGCCAGCAGCCAAGATACAGAAAACACTGAAGCTTTCTTT.

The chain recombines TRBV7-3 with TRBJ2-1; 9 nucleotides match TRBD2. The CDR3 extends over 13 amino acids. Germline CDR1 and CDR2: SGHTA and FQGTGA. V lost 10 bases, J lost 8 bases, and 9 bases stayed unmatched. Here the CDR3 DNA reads TGTGCCACCACGGGACTAGCTTCTTATGAGCAGTTCTTC. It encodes CATTGLASYEQFF.

Here the CDR3 reads CASSLGLAGASYEQYF. Written as DNA, the CDR3 is TGTGCCAGCAGCTTGGGCCTAGCGGGGGCCTCCTACGAGCAGTACTTC. The gene calls are TRBV5-4 and TRBJ2-7; 10 nucleotides agree with TRBD2. J was trimmed by 0 bases and V by 0 bases; bases with no gene match: 3. Per the germline V gene, CDR1 is SGHNT and CDR2 is YYREEE (reference sequence). This CDR3 comprises 16 residues. The whole variable domain, remainder taken from reference TRBV5-4 and TRBJ2-7, is ETGVTQSPTHLIKTRGQQVTLRCSSQSGHNTVSWYQQALGQGPQFIFQYYREEENGRGNFPPRFSGLQFPNYSSELNVNALELDDSALYLCASSLGLAGASYEQYFGPGTRLTVT.